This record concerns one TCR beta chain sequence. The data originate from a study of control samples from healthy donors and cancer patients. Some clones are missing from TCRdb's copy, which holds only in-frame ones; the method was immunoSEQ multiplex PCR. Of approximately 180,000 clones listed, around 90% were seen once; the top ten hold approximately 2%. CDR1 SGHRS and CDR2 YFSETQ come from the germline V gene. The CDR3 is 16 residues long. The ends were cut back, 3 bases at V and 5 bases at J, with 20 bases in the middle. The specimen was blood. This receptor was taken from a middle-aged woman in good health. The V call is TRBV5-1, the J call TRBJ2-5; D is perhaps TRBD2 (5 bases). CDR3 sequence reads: CASSSHGMVATETQYF. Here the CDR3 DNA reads TGCGCCAGCAGCTCACACGGGATGGTAGCAACTGAGACCCAGTACTTC.